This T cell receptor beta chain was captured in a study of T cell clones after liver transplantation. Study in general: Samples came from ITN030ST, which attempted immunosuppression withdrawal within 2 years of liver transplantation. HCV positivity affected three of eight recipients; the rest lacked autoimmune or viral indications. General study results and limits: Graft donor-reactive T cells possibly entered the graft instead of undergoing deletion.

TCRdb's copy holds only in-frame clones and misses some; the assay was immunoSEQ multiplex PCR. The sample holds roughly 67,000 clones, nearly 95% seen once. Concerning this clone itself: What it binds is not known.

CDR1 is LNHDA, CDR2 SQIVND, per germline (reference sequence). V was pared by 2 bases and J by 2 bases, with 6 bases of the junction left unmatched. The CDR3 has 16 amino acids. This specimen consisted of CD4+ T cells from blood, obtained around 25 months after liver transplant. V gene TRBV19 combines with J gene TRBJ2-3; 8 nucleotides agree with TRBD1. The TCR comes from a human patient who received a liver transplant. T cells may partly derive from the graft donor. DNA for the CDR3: TGTGCCAGTAGTATATCTTCGACAGGGGCCACAGATACGCAGTATTTT. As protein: CASSISSTGATDTQYF.